Below, 27 T cell receptor beta chains from the same sample are listed, as sequenced in a study of blood T cell repertoires in COVID-19. The data were produced by immunoSEQ multiplex PCR, yet TCRdb's version contains in-frame clones alone and is incomplete. This sample has about 140,000 clones, with roughly 84% found just once. The sample taken for sequencing was peripheral blood. These receptors were obtained from a man aged 25-45 years with COVID-19, enrolled during active disease.

The chain recombines TRBV7-3 with TRBJ1-2, with D perhaps TRBD1 (6 bases). The V and J ends lost 5 bases and 4 bases respectively, with 11 bases between them. The CDR3 covers 13 residues. From germline, CDR1 is SGHTA and CDR2 FQGTGA. Written as DNA, the CDR3 is TGTGCCAGCAGCAAAATGACAGGCTATGGCTACACCTTC. Protein product: CASSKMTGYGYTF.

The gene calls are TRBV7-9 and TRBJ2-7; TRBD2 matches 11 bases. Losses at the gene ends were 4 bases for V and 3 bases for J; bases not matched to a gene: 8. Germline-derived CDR1 and CDR2 are SEHNR and FQNEAQ (reference sequence). The CDR3 contains 16 residues. CDR3 sequence: CASSYYGLAGDYEQYF. DNA for the CDR3: TGTGCCAGCAGCTACTACGGACTAGCGGGTGACTACGAGCAGTACTTC.

The chain couples TRBV3-1 (or the pseudogene TRBV3-2) to TRBJ2-1; D possibly corresponds to TRBD1 (5 bases). The CDR3 length is 14 residues. Germline V gives CDR1 LGHDT, CDR2 YNNKEL (reference sequence). Trimming took off 7 bases at V and 3 bases at J, with 13 bases between the two ends. DNA for the CDR3: TGTGCCAGCACCCGGGCAGGGTTCTACAATGAGCAGTTCTTC. Translating gives CASTRAGFYNEQFF.

The chain links TRBV11-2 to TRBJ2-3; no clear D. The CDR3 extends over 14 amino acids. The V end lost 1 base, the J end lost 4 bases, and 9 bases lay between the germline ends. CDR1 and CDR2 (germline): SGHAT, FQNNGV. The CDR3 reads CASSLALFADTQYF. CDR3 DNA sequence: TGTGCCAGCAGCTTAGCCCTGTTTGCAGATACGCAGTATTTT. The full variable domain, its missing parts supplied by reference TRBV11-2 and TRBJ2-3, is EAGVAQSPRYKIIEKRQSVAFWCNPISGHATLYWYQQILGQGPKLLIQFQNNGVVDDSQLPKDRFSAERLKGVDSTLKIQPAKLEDSAVYLCASSLALFADTQYFGPGTRLTVL.

The rearrangement joins TRBV12-3 or TRBV12-4 to TRBJ1-4, with TRBD1 matching 9 bases. The V and J ends lost 7 bases and 6 bases, in that order; junction bases with no gene match: 3. CDR3 length: 13 amino acids. The CDR3 sequence is CASIRTGDEKLFF. The CDR3, as DNA: TGTGCCAGCATTAGGACAGGGGATGAAAAACTGTTTTTT.

The chain has TRBV29-1 and TRBJ2-3; 8 bases are a match to TRBD2. Germline V lookup: CDR1 SQVTM, CDR2 ANQGSEA. This CDR3 region has 17 residues. The V and J ends lost 0 bases and 1 base, in that order; junction bases with no gene match: 9. The CDR3 DNA sequence: TGCAGCGTTGAAGAAACGGGAGGGCCCCTACGCACAGATACGCAGTATTTT. Amino acids: CSVEETGGPLRTDTQYF.

This chain uses TRBV11-2 with TRBJ2-1, with 9 bases matching TRBD1. Germline V gene data show CDR1 as SGHAT and CDR2 as FQNNGV. Germline trimming cut 3 bases from V and 8 bases from J; bases unmatched to any gene: 8. The CDR3 runs to 15 residues. This CDR3 reads CASSFTTGGAHEQFF. DNA of the CDR3: TGTGCCAGCAGCTTTACTACAGGGGGCGCACATGAGCAGTTCTTC.

The gene calls are TRBV4-1 and TRBJ1-1; D remains ambiguous. Germline V gives CDR1 MGHRA, CDR2 YSYEKL. CDR3 length: 16 amino acids. V lost 0 bases to trimming and J lost 1 base, with 12 bases between them. This CDR3 reads CASSQDVTEKNTEAFF. The CDR3 DNA sequence: TGCGCCAGCAGCCAAGATGTCACAGAAAAGAACACTGAAGCTTTCTTT.

The chain is built from TRBV2 and TRBJ1-2; a possible D gene is TRBD1 (6 bases). V was pared by 7 bases and J by 13 bases, with 22 bases between. This CDR3 is 13 amino acids long. The germline CDR1 and CDR2 sequences are SNHLY and FYNNEI. The CDR3 protein is CASIPSLRGVSTF. In nucleotides, the CDR3 is TGTGCCAGCATTCCGTCGCTCAGGGGTGTGAGCACCTTC.

As to this clone: Germline and junction disagree at one end, which may indicate a read error. The V gene is TRBV6-2 or TRBV6-3, the J gene TRBJ1-5; 8 nucleotides align to TRBD1. CDR1 is MNHEY and CDR2 is SVGEGT in the germline V gene. This CDR3 spans 18 amino acids. CDR3 sequence reads: CASSYIGTGTPVDQPQHF. The CDR3 DNA sequence: TGTGCCAGCAGTTACATCGGGACAGGTACCCCAGTGGATCAACCCCAGCATTTT.

J is TRBJ2-7 and V is TRBV6-1; 9 bases align to TRBD2. The CDR3 is made up of 15 amino acids. CDR1 is MNHNS, CDR2 SASEGT, per germline. The V segment lost 0 bases and the J segment 2 bases; nucleotides outside the gene matches: 2. Here the CDR3 reads CASSEATSGAYEQYF. The CDR3 nucleotides are TGTGCCAGCAGTGAAGCGACTAGCGGAGCCTACGAGCAGTACTTC.

The chain links TRBV3-1 (or the pseudogene TRBV3-2) to TRBJ1-6; the D gene is possibly TRBD1 (6 bases). This CDR3 is 14 amino acids long. From germline, CDR1 is LGHDT and CDR2 YNNKEL (reference sequence). V was trimmed by 1 base and J by 10 bases, leaving 11 bases between them. This chain's CDR3 is CASSQGNRESPLHF. The CDR3 coding sequence is TGTGCCAGCAGCCAAGGGAACAGGGAGTCACCCCTCCACTTT.

The V and J genes are TRBV5-4 and TRBJ2-1, with a tentative D call TRBD2 (6 bases). This CDR3 is 15 amino acids long. V shed 4 bases and J shed 0 bases, with 11 bases lying between them. The germline gives CDR1 SGHNT, CDR2 YYREEE (reference sequence). The CDR3: CASSLDGSSYNEQFF. The CDR3 DNA reads as TGTGCCAGCAGCCTCGACGGGAGCTCCTACAATGAGCAGTTCTTC.

This clone was recorded many times. The CDR3: CAIDRGPGTQYF. The CDR3 region has the DNA TGTGCCATAGACAGGGGGCCTGGTACGCAGTATTTT. The V gene is TRBV2, the J gene TRBJ2-3; the match to TRBD1 covers 10 bases. The CDR3 contains 12 residues. V lost 10 bases to trimming and J lost 8 bases; unmatched junction nucleotides: 6. CDR1 is SNHLY and CDR2 is FYNNEI in the germline V gene.

This clone appeared a few times. This chain links TRBV2 with TRBJ1-6, with TRBD1 as a possible D gene (6 bases). V gave up 4 bases and J gave up 2 bases, with 12 bases separating them. The CDR3 is made up of 16 amino acids. CDR1 and CDR2 (germline): SNHLY, FYNNEI. The CDR3 coding sequence is TGTGCCAGCAGTGGCGGGGGCAGGACCTATAATTCACCCCTCCACTTT. Translating gives CASSGGGRTYNSPLHF.

The genes are TRBV28 and TRBJ1-5, with D unresolved. From germline, CDR1 is MDHEN and CDR2 SYDVKM. The germline V and J ends were trimmed by 6 bases and 3 bases, with 15 bases remaining between them. The CDR3 contains 15 residues. CDR3 sequence (DNA): TGTGCCAGCAGGGACTCCGGGATAACCAATCAGCCCCAGCATTTT. Encoded protein: CASRDSGITNQPQHF. Combining the CDR3 with reference TRBV28 and TRBJ1-5 gives the whole variable domain DVKVTQSSRYLVKRTGEKVFLECVQDMDHENMFWYRQDPGLGLRLIYFSYDVKMKEKGDIPEGYSVSREKKERFSLILESASTNQTSMYLCASRDSGITNQPQHFGDGTRLSIL.

V is TRBV28 and J is TRBJ1-3, with D maybe TRBD1 (6 bases). Germline lookup yields CDR1 MDHEN and CDR2 SYDVKM. The CDR3 consists of 13 residues. The CDR3 DNA reads TGTGTTGTAGGGGGTATCGCTGGAAACACCATATATTTT. Translating it yields CVVGGIAGNTIYF.

The chain uses TRBV19 and TRBJ1-6, with D unresolved. The CDR3 is made up of 14 amino acids. V was pared by 6 bases and J by 2 bases, with 8 bases between. Germline loops: CDR1 LNHDA, CDR2 SQIVND (reference sequence). The chain's CDR3 is CASSVGAYNSPLHF. CDR3 nucleotide sequence: TGTGCCAGTAGCGTGGGCGCCTATAATTCACCCCTCCACTTT.

The V and J genes are TRBV7-9 and TRBJ1-4; 8 bases align to TRBD1. Germline V gives CDR1 SEHNR, CDR2 FQNEAQ (reference sequence). With V trimmed by 2 bases and J by 8 bases, 4 bases remained unmatched. This CDR3 is 14 amino acids long. The CDR3 protein is CASSLRQGYEKLFF. In DNA form, the CDR3 reads TGTGCCAGCAGCTTAAGACAGGGGTACGAAAAACTGTTTTTT.

This clone is medium-sized in the sample. The rearrangement links TRBV3-1 (or the pseudogene TRBV3-2) to TRBJ2-2, with 12 bases lining up with TRBD2. The trim removed 1 base at V and 6 bases at J, leaving 0 bases unmatched. The CDR3 covers 15 residues. Germline-derived CDR1 and CDR2 are LGHDT and YNNKEL (reference sequence). CDR3 DNA sequence: TGTGCCAGCAGCCAAGGACTAGCGGGAGCCGGGGAGCTGTTTTTT. This translates into CASSQGLAGAGELFF.

CDR3 amino acids: CASSVDDRSGNTIYF. CDR3 sequence (DNA): TGTGCCAGCAGCGTAGATGACAGGTCTGGAAACACCATATATTTT. The chain recombines TRBV9 with TRBJ1-3; maybe TRBD1 (6 bases). Trimming shortened V by 0 bases and J by 1 base, and 8 bases separated the two germline ends. This CDR3 is built from 15 residues. Germline V CDR1 and CDR2: SGDLS, YYNGEE.

The CDR3 is CASSFSGNTEAFF. CDR3 nucleotides: TGTGCCAGCAGTTTCTCGGGGAACACTGAAGCTTTCTTT. This chain uses TRBV28 with TRBJ1-1, with no clear D. The CDR3 is 13 amino acids. Trimming left V 3 bases short and J 1 base short, with 6 bases between. The germline V gene has CDR1 MDHEN and CDR2 SYDVKM.

The chain is built from TRBV2 and TRBJ2-1; 15 nucleotides align to TRBD2. There are 18 residues in the CDR3. CDR1 and CDR2 (germline): SNHLY, FYNNEI. After removal of 7 bases from V and 0 bases from J, the junction contained 7 bases not matched to a gene. CDR3 sequence reads: CASTPWTSGRASYNEQFF. CDR3 DNA: TGTGCCAGCACCCCCTGGACTAGCGGGAGGGCCTCCTACAATGAGCAGTTCTTC.

CDR3 sequence (DNA): TGTGCCTGGAGGCTAACCAACAGTGAGCAGTTCTTC. This sequence encodes CAWRLTNSEQFF. The V call is TRBV30, the J call TRBJ2-1; no firm D call. The CDR3 length is 12 residues. Germline CDR1 and CDR2: GTSNPN and SVGIG (reference sequence). Trimming removed 3 bases from V and 9 bases from J, with 12 bases in between.

V gene TRBV27 combines with J gene TRBJ2-7, with TRBD1 matching 7 bases. Losses at the gene ends were 2 bases for V and 0 bases for J; bases not matched to a gene: 7. The germline CDR1 and CDR2 sequences are MNHEY and SMNVEV (reference sequence). The CDR3 length is 16 residues. CDR3 sequence reads: CASSLAGTASSYEQYF. DNA for the CDR3: TGTGCCAGCAGTTTAGCAGGGACAGCAAGCTCCTACGAGCAGTACTTC.

The chain carries TRBV2 and TRBJ2-6; TRBD1 aligns across 12 bases. Germline trimming cut 4 bases from V and 4 bases from J; bases unmatched to any gene: 11. Germline V gives CDR1 SNHLY, CDR2 FYNNEI. The CDR3 is 19 residues long. CDR3 residues: CASSANVGQGALGANVLTF. The CDR3 nucleotides are TGTGCCAGCAGTGCAAACGTGGGACAGGGGGCGTTGGGGGCCAACGTCCTGACTTTC.

V is TRBV7-9 and J is TRBJ2-3; D remains ambiguous. Trimming left V 5 bases short and J 1 base short, with 10 bases between. CDR3 length: 14 amino acids. Germline V gene sequence: CDR1 SEHNR, CDR2 FQNEAQ (reference sequence). This CDR3 is CASSPPRGTDTQYF. The CDR3 DNA is TGTGCCAGCAGCCCGCCTCGGGGCACAGATACGCAGTATTTT.